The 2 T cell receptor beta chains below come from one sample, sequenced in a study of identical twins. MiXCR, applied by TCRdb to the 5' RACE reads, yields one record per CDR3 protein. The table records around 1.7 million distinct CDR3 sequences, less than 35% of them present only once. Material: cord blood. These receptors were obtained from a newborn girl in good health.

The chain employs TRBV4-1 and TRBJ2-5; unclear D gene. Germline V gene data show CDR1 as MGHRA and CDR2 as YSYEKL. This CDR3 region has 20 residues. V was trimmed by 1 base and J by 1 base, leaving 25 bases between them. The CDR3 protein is CASSQALLTARHPFQETQYF. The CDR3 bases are TGCGCCAGCAGCCAAGCCCTCCTGACTGCGCGGCACCCCTTCCAAGAGACCCAGTACTTC.

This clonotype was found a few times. The CDR3 is CASSGLAGLTYEQYF. The CDR3 bases are TGTGCCAGCAGTGGACTAGCGGGCCTGACCTACGAGCAGTACTTC. This rearrangement joins TRBV2 to TRBJ2-7; 10 nucleotides agree with TRBD2. This CDR3 region has 15 residues. Looked up from germline, CDR1 is SNHLY and CDR2 is FYNNEI. V was clipped by 4 bases and J by 2 bases; unmatched bases: 5.